Below, 4 T cell receptor beta chains from the same sample are listed, as sequenced in a study of spatial heterogeneity in lung cancer. MiXCR was run by TCRdb on the 5' RACE reads, yielding one entry per CDR3 protein. The sample lists 3,500 to 4,500 distinct CDR3 sequences; about 25% were seen once. Time point meaning: blood at routine non-recurrence follow-up after resection. The sample in question was PBMCs, obtained at follow-up. The source of these receptors is a male donor with early-stage non-small cell lung cancer.

This clonotype was counted between two and nine times. The rearrangement uses TRBV15 and TRBJ2-6; possible D gene TRBD1, 5 bases. Germline-derived CDR1 and CDR2 are LNHNV and YYDKDF (reference sequence). This CDR3 is 18 amino acids long. V lost 0 bases, J lost 0 bases, and 12 bases lay in between. The CDR3 reads CATSREAGHSSGANVLTF. CDR3 DNA sequence: TGTGCCACCAGCAGAGAGGCCGGACACAGCTCTGGGGCCAACGTCCTGACTTTC.

There are a few counts of this clonotype. This sequence joins TRBV9 and TRBJ2-1; 14 nucleotides line up with TRBD2. With 4 bases clipped from V and 7 bases from J, the junction kept 4 bases outside the gene matches. The CDR3 is made up of 15 amino acids. Germline assignment: CDR1 SGDLS and CDR2 YYNGEE. CDR3 in DNA: TGTGCCAGCAGCTTCGGACTAGCGGGAGGAAATGAGCAGTTCTTC. Its translation is CASSFGLAGGNEQFF.

The rearrangement joins TRBV7-3 to TRBJ1-1; D is uncertain. The CDR3 contains 13 residues. V lost 5 bases to trimming and J lost 10 bases, with 17 bases between them. Germline CDR1 and CDR2: SGHTA and FQGTGA. The CDR3 region has the DNA TGTGCCAGCAGCCCAAACCCCCAGGAGGCAGCTTTCTTT. Amino acids: CASSPNPQEAAFF.

The V gene is TRBV10-1, the J gene TRBJ2-1; D gene unclear. The germline CDR1 and CDR2 sequences are WNHNN and SYGVQD (reference sequence). The CDR3 sequence is 11 residues long. Trimming took off 8 bases at V and 5 bases at J, with 7 bases between the two ends. The CDR3 nucleotides are TGCGCCAGCTGGAGAGACAATGAGCAGTTCTTC. This encodes CASWRDNEQFF.